This TCR beta chain was obtained from a study of PD-1 blockade in classical Hodgkin lymphoma. The time point here: newly diagnosed, previously untreated cHL patient sample. Purified CD4+ T cells were obtained from thawed PBMCs through magnetic negative selection. Comparison relied on PBMCs that came from newly diagnosed, untreated classical Hodgkin lymphoma. TCRdb's table, derived via immunoSEQ multiplex PCR, lists solely in-frame clones and lacks some. The data hold about 23,000 clones, with 85% to 95% observed a single time. As regards this clone: Its cognate antigen is unknown.

Findings and limits, study-wide: Newly diagnosed patients reportedly trailed healthy donors in baseline TCR diversity. The origin of the repertoire differences remains undefined, with disease activity or prior therapy as possible causes.

The source material was CD4+ T cells from blood. The TCR comes from a human donor with classical Hodgkin lymphoma.

DNA for the CDR3: TGTGCCAGCAGTTCCTCCCGGACTGGTAATGAGCAGTTCTTC. Translation gives CASSSSRTGNEQFF. V usage is TRBV6-5 and J usage is TRBJ2-1; maybe TRBD2 (5 bases). V lost 4 bases and J lost 7, with 14 bases in between. The germline V gene encodes CDR1 MNHEY and CDR2 SVGAGI. CDR3 length equals 14 residues.